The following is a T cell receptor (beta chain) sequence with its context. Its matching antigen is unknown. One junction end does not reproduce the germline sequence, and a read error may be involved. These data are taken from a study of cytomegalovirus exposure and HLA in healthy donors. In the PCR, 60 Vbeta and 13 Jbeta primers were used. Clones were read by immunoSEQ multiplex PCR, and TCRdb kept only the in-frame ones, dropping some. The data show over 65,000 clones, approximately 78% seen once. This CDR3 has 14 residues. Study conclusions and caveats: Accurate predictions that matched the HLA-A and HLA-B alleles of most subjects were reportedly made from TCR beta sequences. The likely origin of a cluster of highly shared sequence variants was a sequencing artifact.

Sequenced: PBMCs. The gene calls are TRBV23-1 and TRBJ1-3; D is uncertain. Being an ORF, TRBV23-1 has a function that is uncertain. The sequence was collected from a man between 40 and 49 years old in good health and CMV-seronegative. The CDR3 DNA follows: TGCGCCAGCAGTCAGACAATCTCTGGAAACATCATATATTTT. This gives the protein CASSQTISGNIIYF.